Listed here are 5 T cell receptor beta chains from one sample, sequenced in a study of T cell repertoires in cytomegalovirus infection. One entry per CDR3 protein, called by TCRdb with MiXCR from the reads. The sample lists under 150,000 distinct CDR3 sequences; 7% to 9.5% were seen once. Material for sequencing was PBMCs. Source of these receptors: a human donor in good health (CMV status not recorded). Some clones in this sample may be carry-over from other donors' samples.

This clonotype was seen more than once but under ten times. A read error is possible here, since a much larger clone lies one base away. The rearrangement uses TRBV28 and TRBJ2-6; 7 nucleotides line up with TRBD2. Looked up from germline, CDR1 is MDHEN and CDR2 is SYDVKM. The V gene end was trimmed by 3 bases and the J gene end by 8 bases; junction bases not matched to a gene: 4. CDR3 size: 14 residues. CDR3 sequence: CASSFWEGTNVLTF. DNA for the CDR3: TGTGCCAGCAGTTTTTGGGAGGGGACCAACGTCCTGACTTTC.

This clonotype was seen many times. The rearrangement links TRBV19 to TRBJ2-1, with 7 bases aligning to TRBD1. The CDR3 is made up of 19 amino acids. From germline, CDR1 is LNHDA and CDR2 SQIVND (reference sequence). The junction had 12 bases not matched to a gene; V was cut back by 1 base and J by 0 bases. In DNA, the CDR3 is TGTGCCAGTAGTATAGTCCACAGGGGCCCCCTAAGCTCCTACAATGAGCAGTTCTTC. Residues: CASSIVHRGPLSSYNEQFF. The variable domain in full, with the rest retrieved from reference TRBV19 and TRBJ2-1, is DGGITQSPKYLFRKEGQNVTLSCEQNLNHDAMYWYRQDPGQGLRLIYYSQIVNDFQKGDIAEGYSVSREKKESFPLTVTSAQKNPTAFYLCASSIVHRGPLSSYNEQFFGPGTRLTVL.

The genes are TRBV18 and TRBJ2-1; TRBD2 matches at 11 bases. Germline V gene data show CDR1 as KGHSH and CDR2 as LQKENI. The CDR3 extends over 14 amino acids. Germline trimming cut 3 bases from V and 6 bases from J; bases unmatched to any gene: 1. The CDR3: CASSPSGGANEQFF. The CDR3 DNA reads as TGTGCCAGCTCACCTAGCGGGGGGGCCAATGAGCAGTTCTTC. Complete variable domain (other parts from reference TRBV18 and TRBJ2-1): NAGVMQNPRHLVRRRGQEARLRCSPMKGHSHVYWYRQLPEEGLKFMVYLQKENIIDESGMPKERFSAEFPKEGPSILRIQQVVRGDSAAYFCASSPSGGANEQFFGPGTRLTVL.

The table lists this clonotype with many counts. At one end, the junction sequence differs from germline, possibly due to a read error. V usage is TRBV7-8 and J usage is TRBJ1-1; D is possibly TRBD1 (5 bases). The CDR3 is 13 amino acids. From germline, CDR1 is SGHVS and CDR2 FQNEAQ. The CDR3 nucleotides are TGTGCCAGCAGCTCGACAGAGGCCGGTACAAGGCCCTTT. Protein sequence: CASSSTEAGTRPF.

The CDR3 is CASHGLGGYEQYF. The CDR3 DNA reads as TGTGCCAGCCACGGACTAGGAGGCTACGAGCAGTACTTC. This chain connects TRBV5-6 to TRBJ2-7, with TRBD2 identical over 7 bases. J gave up 3 bases and V 7 bases, and 7 bases lay outside the gene matches. The CDR3 has 13 residues. The germline V gene has CDR1 SGHDT and CDR2 YYEEEE. The variable domain in full, with the rest retrieved from reference TRBV5-6 and TRBJ2-7, is DAGVTQSPTHLIKTRGQQVTLRCSPKSGHDTVSWYQQALGQGPQFIFQYYEEEERQRGNFPDRFSGHQFPNYSSELNVNALLLGDSALYLCASHGLGGYEQYFGPGTRLTVT.